The next 6 T cell receptor beta chains were all read from a single sample in a study of OX40 agonist ivuxolimab in advanced cancers. The library relied on the immunoSEQ multiplex PCR assay. The source is immuneACCESS, and TCRdb retained only in-frame sequences with V and J called. Part of the clones is not carried over; for the studies checked, unresolved V genes explain less than half of this, and the remainder is unexplained. Present in this sample are 65,000 to 90,000 clones, 65% to 90% of which were seen just once. The top ten clonotypes cover about 0.6% of the sample. Here the sequenced sample was CD4+ or CD8+ T cells sorted from blood, taken in a trial of the OX40 agonist ivuxolimab. Every receptor here comes from an adult with an advanced solid tumor such as melanoma, head and neck, liver or kidney cancer.

V is TRBV6-6 and J is TRBJ2-2; D gene ambiguous. This CDR3 is built from 15 residues. V dropped 0 bases and J dropped 3 bases, with 8 bases sitting between them. From germline, CDR1 is MNHNY and CDR2 SVGAGI (reference sequence). CDR3 sequence reads: CASSYSIWDTGELFF. The CDR3 DNA reads as TGTGCCAGCAGTTACTCGATCTGGGACACCGGGGAGCTGTTTTTT.

This clone came up once. The junction differs from germline at one of its ends, possibly a read error. The chain recombines TRBV5-1 with TRBJ2-3; 8 positions match TRBD2. In germline, CDR1 is SGHRS, CDR2 YFSETQ. CDR3 size: 18 residues. CDR3 loop: CASSSGGQRGIDTDTQYF. The CDR3, as DNA: TGCGCCAGCAGCTCTGGTGGGCAGCGGGGGATAGACACAGATACGCAATATTTT.

The J gene is TRBJ1-1, the V gene TRBV7-2; tentative D call: TRBD1 (5 bases). The CDR3 runs to 15 residues. Germline V gives CDR1 SGHTA, CDR2 FQGNSA. Trimming took 8 bases from V and 1 from J, leaving 17 bases between them. The CDR3 region is CASSPNQGWNTEAFF. The CDR3 region has the DNA TGTGCCAGCTCCCCCAACCAGGGCTGGAACACTGAAGCTTTCTTT. Full variable domain (rest looked up from reference TRBV7-2 and TRBJ1-1): GAGVSQSPSNKVTEKGKDVELRCDPISGHTALYWYRQSLGQGLEFLIYFQGNSAPDKSGLPSDRFSAERTGGSVSTLTIQRTQQEDSAVYLCASSPNQGWNTEAFFGQGTRLTVV.

J is TRBJ2-4 and V is TRBV6-6; D is ambiguous. Per the germline V gene, CDR1 is MNHNY and CDR2 is SVGAGI (reference sequence). CDR3 length: 14 amino acids. Trimming removed 6 bases at V and 6 bases at J, with 15 bases between. The CDR3 is CASRLSTTTNIQYF. CDR3 sequence (DNA): TGTGCCAGCAGACTCTCCACCACCACAAACATTCAGTACTTC.

In this sample, this clone turned up a few times. The gene calls are TRBV5-4 and TRBJ2-7; D unresolved. The germline V gene encodes CDR1 SGHNT and CDR2 YYREEE (reference sequence). This CDR3 has 11 amino acids. The V end lost 3 bases, the J end lost 2 bases, and 3 bases lay between the germline ends. The chain's CDR3 is CASSSAYEQYF. The CDR3 nucleotides read TGTGCCAGCAGCTCCGCCTACGAGCAGTACTTC.

This chain joins TRBV6-5 and TRBJ2-7, with D unclear. This CDR3 is 15 amino acids long. Trimming pared 6 bases from V and 0 bases from J, leaving 15 bases between. Germline V gene lookup returns CDR1 MNHEY and CDR2 SVGAGI. This chain's CDR3 is CASSLRRTSSYEQYF. CDR3 DNA: TGTGCCAGCAGCCTACGACGGACCAGCTCCTACGAGCAGTACTTC.